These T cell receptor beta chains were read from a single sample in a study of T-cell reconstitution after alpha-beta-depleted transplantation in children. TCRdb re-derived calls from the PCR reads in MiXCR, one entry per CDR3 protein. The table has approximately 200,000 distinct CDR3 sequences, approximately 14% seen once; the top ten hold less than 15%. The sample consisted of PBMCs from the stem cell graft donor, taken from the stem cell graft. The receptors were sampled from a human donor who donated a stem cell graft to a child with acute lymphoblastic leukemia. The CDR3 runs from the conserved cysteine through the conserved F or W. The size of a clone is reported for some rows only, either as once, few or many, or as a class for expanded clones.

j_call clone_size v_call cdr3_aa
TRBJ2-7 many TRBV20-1 CSATDMWGGSYEQYF
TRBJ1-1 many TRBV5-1 CASSWGAFTQNTEAFF
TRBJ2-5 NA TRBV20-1 CSAHSGGETQYF
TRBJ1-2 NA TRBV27 CASSAGPHRPVYGYTF
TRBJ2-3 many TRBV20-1 CSVGLLETDTQYF
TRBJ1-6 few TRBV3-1 CASSQGVGGGNSPLHF
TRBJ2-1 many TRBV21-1 CASSKAGGLAYKNEQFF
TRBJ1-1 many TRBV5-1 CASSFNRAKTEAFF
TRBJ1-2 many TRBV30 CAWSRGGGVSRDGYTF
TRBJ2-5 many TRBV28 CASSWQGLGTQYF
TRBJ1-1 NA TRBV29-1 CSAQTMNTEAFF
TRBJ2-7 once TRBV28 CASSLALGQGLAGGSYEQYF
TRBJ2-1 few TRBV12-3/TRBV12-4 CASSSLLLAGGSEQFF
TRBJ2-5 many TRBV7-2 CASSLQRDRRLETQYF
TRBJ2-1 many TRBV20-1 CSARELAGDYNEQFF
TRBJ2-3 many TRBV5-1 CASSLSGTSGRALTDTQYF
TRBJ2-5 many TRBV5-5 CASSWDSVQETQYF
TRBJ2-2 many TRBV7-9 CASSSHRQLTGELFF
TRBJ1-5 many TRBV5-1 CASSSTTGTDQPQHF
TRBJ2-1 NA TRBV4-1 CASSPPQREGNEQFF
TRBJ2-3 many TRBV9 CASSVASGIDTQYF
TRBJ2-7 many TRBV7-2 CASEWTSGYEQYF
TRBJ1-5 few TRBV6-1 CASRTQSNQPQHF
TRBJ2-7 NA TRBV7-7 CASSWGPDDEQYF
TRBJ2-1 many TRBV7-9 CASSRTEQFF
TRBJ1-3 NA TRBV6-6 CASSRQGGNTIYF
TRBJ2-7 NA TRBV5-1 CASSLGGHTYEQCF
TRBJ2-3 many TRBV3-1 CASSQDDSSDTQYF
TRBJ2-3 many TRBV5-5 CASSLVRRDTQYF
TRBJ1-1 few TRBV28 CASSWGRRNTEAFF
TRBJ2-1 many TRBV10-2 CASSDMASGRGEQFF
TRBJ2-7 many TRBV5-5 CASSLSGYEQYF
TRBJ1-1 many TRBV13 CASSPPSGVEAFF
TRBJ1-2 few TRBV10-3 CAISGPLLNYGYTF
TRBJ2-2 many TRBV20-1 CSAVSGRDTGELFF
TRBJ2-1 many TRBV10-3 CATLAGVKNEQFF
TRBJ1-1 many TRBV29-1 CSVAAGTWGGGEAFF
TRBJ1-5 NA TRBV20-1 CSAEMDRGRQPQHF
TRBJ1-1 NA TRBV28 CASSFRPVKVYTEAFF
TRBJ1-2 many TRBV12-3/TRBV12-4 CASSLTGQGGYTF
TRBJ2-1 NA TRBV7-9 CASSLVSGASYNEQFF
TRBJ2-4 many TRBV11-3 CASSSGALEGNIQYF
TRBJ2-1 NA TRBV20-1 CSARVPGVNEQFF
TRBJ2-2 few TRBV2 CASSEFGNTGELFF
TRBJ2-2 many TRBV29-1 CSVWYSGTGTGELFF
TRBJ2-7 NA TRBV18 CASSPVGSSYEQYF
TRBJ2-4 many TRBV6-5 CASSYRRGDIQYF
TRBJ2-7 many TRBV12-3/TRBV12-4 CASSFGRLYEQYF
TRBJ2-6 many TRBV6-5 CASSYSSRGSGANVLTF
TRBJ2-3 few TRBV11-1 CASSYTGETSGRILTDTQYF
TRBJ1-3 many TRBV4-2 CASSQDRGPGNTIYF
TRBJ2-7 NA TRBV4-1 CASSQGEDTEQYF
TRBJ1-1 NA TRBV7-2 CASSLVGGDNAEAFF
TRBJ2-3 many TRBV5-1 CASSLDEVRTDTQYF